These 23 T cell receptor beta chains originate from one sample sequenced in a study of CD8 T cells in Susac syndrome. Random hexamers primed reverse transcription of roughly 0.5 to 1 ug RNA. One entry per CDR3 protein, called by TCRdb with MiXCR from the immunoSEQ multiplex PCR reads. This table has some 96,000 distinct CDR3 sequences, 95% appearing once. Sequences were obtained from CD8+ T cells from PBMCs. Receptor source: a human donor with Susac syndrome.

The chain has TRBV12-3 or TRBV12-4 and TRBJ1-2; TRBD1 matches 11 bases. Trimming took 10 bases from V and 6 from J; bases not matched to a gene: 7. CDR3 length equals 13 residues. The CDR3 bases are TGTGCCACCGATGGGGACAGGGGGAATGGCTACACCTTC. As protein: CATDGDRGNGYTF.

The rearrangement uses TRBV19 and TRBJ1-5; the D is unclear. CDR3 length: 13 amino acids. The germline V gene has CDR1 LNHDA and CDR2 SQIVND (reference sequence). Deletions cut 7 bases from V and 4 bases from J, with 11 bases between. For the CDR3, the DNA is TGTGCCAGTACCATATACCAAAATCAGCCCCAGCATTTT. It codes for CASTIYQNQPQHF.

The gene calls are TRBV29-1 and TRBJ1-1; D is unresolved. CDR1 SQVTM and CDR2 ANQGSEA come from the germline V gene. Trimming removed 6 bases at V and 2 bases at J, with 19 bases between. There are 15 residues in the CDR3. In DNA form, the CDR3 reads TGCAGCGTCCCAGCGGCAGGCAGGAAAAACACTGAAGCTTTCTTT. It specifies CSVPAAGRKNTEAFF.

This sequence joins TRBV7-9 and TRBJ1-2, with D possibly TRBD1 on 6 matching bases. The length of the CDR3 is 12 residues. Per germline, CDR1 SEHNR and CDR2 FQNEAQ (reference sequence). V was shortened by 7 bases and J by 4 bases, with 10 bases between the two germline ends. The CDR3 nucleotides read TGTGCCAGCACGGACAGCCGCTATGGCTACACCTTC. It codes for CASTDSRYGYTF.

Only one count was recorded for this clonotype. The V and J genes are TRBV6-5 and TRBJ2-3, with TRBD2 as a possible D gene (5 bases). CDR1 MNHEY and CDR2 SVGAGI come from the germline V gene. The CDR3 sequence is 14 residues long. V gave up 8 bases and J gave up 2 bases, with 14 bases separating them. The CDR3: CASGRRAPTDTQYF. In DNA form, the CDR3 reads TGTGCCAGCGGCAGGCGGGCGCCCACAGATACGCAGTATTTT.

The CDR3 protein is CATSSPLGAMNTEAFF. The CDR3 DNA sequence: TGTGCCACCAGCAGCCCGCTGGGGGCCATGAACACTGAAGCTTTCTTT. The chain couples TRBV15 to TRBJ1-1; D perhaps matches TRBD1 (6 bases). Per the germline V gene, CDR1 is LNHNV and CDR2 is YYDKDF (reference sequence). This CDR3 contains 16 residues. Trimming took 3 bases from V and 0 from J, leaving 14 bases between them.

The chain links TRBV2 to TRBJ2-6; tentative D call: TRBD1 (5 bases). The germline V and J ends were trimmed by 11 bases and 0 bases, with 14 bases remaining between them. This CDR3 region has 15 residues. Looked up from germline, CDR1 is SNHLY and CDR2 is FYNNEI. The CDR3 here is CAGHGPISGANVLTF. The DNA for the CDR3 is TGTGCCGGACATGGGCCCATCTCTGGGGCCAACGTCCTGACTTTC.

The chain carries TRBV23-1 and TRBJ1-2, with a weak D call TRBD1 (5 bases). TRBV23-1 falls under the ORF class, with uncertain function. V was pared by 0 bases and J by 8 bases, with 10 bases between. The CDR3 has 13 residues. CDR3 DNA sequence: TGCGCCAGCAGTCAATCTGGGGGGGACGGCTACACCTTC. It specifies CASSQSGGDGYTF.

This clonotype has a handful of counts. The rearrangement joins TRBV27 to TRBJ1-2, with D uncertain. V was pared by 4 bases and J by 8 bases, with 8 bases between. Germline CDR1 reads MNHEY; CDR2 reads SMNVEV (reference sequence). The CDR3 contains 11 residues. The CDR3 DNA sequence: TGTGCCAGCAGTTCTCGGTTGGGCTACACCTTC. The encoded protein is CASSSRLGYTF.

The chain has TRBV3-1 and TRBJ2-3; unclear D gene. The CDR3 contains 14 residues. V dropped 5 bases and J dropped 4 bases, with 13 bases sitting between them. Germline lookup yields CDR1 LGHDT and CDR2 YNNKEL (reference sequence). CDR3 amino acids: CASSSPAFPDTQYF. DNA of the CDR3: TGTGCCAGCAGCTCCCCAGCGTTCCCAGATACGCAGTATTTT.

The rearrangement links TRBV29-1 to TRBJ2-5; perhaps D is TRBD1 or TRBD2 (5 bases each). This CDR3 has 13 amino acids. Germline V gene sequence: CDR1 SQVTM, CDR2 ANQGSEA. Trimming left V 8 bases short and J 4 bases short, with 17 bases between. The DNA of the CDR3 is TGCAGCTCTGGGGGTGGCAGTTCAGAGACCCAGTACTTC. This sequence encodes CSSGGGSSETQYF.

J is TRBJ2-4 and V is TRBV19; no definite D call. Germline-derived CDR1 and CDR2 are LNHDA and SQIVND (reference sequence). V shed 1 base and J shed 4 bases, with 8 bases lying between them. The CDR3 covers 14 residues. The CDR3 DNA reads TGTGCCAGTAGTATAGCCGCTGGGAAAAACATTCAGTACTTC. This encodes CASSIAAGKNIQYF.

The chain combines TRBV29-1 with TRBJ1-1; 8 bases line up with TRBD1. This CDR3 has 16 amino acids. Trimming at V came to 2 bases and at J to 3 bases, leaving 11 bases not matched to a gene. CDR1 is SQVTM, CDR2 ANQGSEA, per germline. The CDR3 is CSVERRTGGLDTEAFF. CDR3 bases: TGCAGCGTTGAAAGGAGAACAGGGGGATTGGACACTGAAGCTTTCTTT.

The rearrangement links TRBV4-2 to TRBJ1-1; no clear D. This CDR3 is 13 amino acids long. Trimming took off 0 bases at V and 8 bases at J, with 10 bases between the two ends. In germline, CDR1 is LGHNA, CDR2 YNFKEQ. The chain's CDR3 is CASSQDLADEAFF. DNA for the CDR3: TGTGCCAGCAGCCAAGATTTGGCGGACGAAGCTTTCTTT.

This rearrangement joins TRBV23-1 to TRBJ2-7; D is unresolved. TRBV23-1 is an open reading frame whose function is uncertain. The CDR3 totals 14 residues. V was trimmed by 2 bases and J by 0 bases, leaving 8 bases between them. CDR3 DNA: TGCGCCAGCAGTCAACAGATATCCTCCTACGAGCAGTACTTC. Protein sequence: CASSQQISSYEQYF.

The chain has TRBV27 and TRBJ1-4, with 9 bases matching TRBD1. V trimming: 6 bases; J trimming: 1 base; junction bases outside the gene matches: 6. Germline assignment: CDR1 MNHEY and CDR2 SMNVEV (reference sequence). CDR3 length equals 16 residues. CDR3 amino acids: CASSSPTGGTNEKLFF. CDR3 sequence (DNA): TGTGCCAGCAGCAGCCCGACAGGGGGAACTAATGAAAAACTGTTTTTT.

The genes are TRBV12-3 or TRBV12-4 and TRBJ1-2; D gene unclear. This CDR3 spans 13 amino acids. The ends were cut back, 8 bases at V and 4 bases at J, with 14 bases in the middle. CDR3 coding DNA: TGTGCCAGCGGCCCCACAGTCCGCTATGGCTACACCTTC. Translation gives CASGPTVRYGYTF.

J is TRBJ2-7 and V is TRBV21-1; the table names TRBD1, a call not compared with the DNA. TRBV21-1 is a recognized pseudogene. The CDR3 totals 15 residues. CDR3 bases: TGTGCCAGCAGCTCCCCTGGGTGTGCCAGCACCGAGCAGTACTTC. This gives the protein CASSSPGCASTEQYF.

V gene TRBV29-1 combines with J gene TRBJ2-1; TRBD2 agrees at 7 bases. The CDR3 runs to 14 residues. V trimming: 2 bases; J trimming: 8 bases; junction bases outside the gene matches: 9. Germline V lookup: CDR1 SQVTM, CDR2 ANQGSEA. The CDR3 nucleotides are TGCAGCGTTGAATTTGGCGGGGGAGGGTATGAGCAGTTCTTC. This translates into CSVEFGGGGYEQFF.

The chain recombines TRBV29-1 with TRBJ2-5; no reliable D call. Per the germline V gene, CDR1 is SQVTM and CDR2 is ANQGSEA. Trimming removed 0 bases from V and 2 bases from J, with 10 bases in between. CDR3 length: 14 amino acids. The DNA for the CDR3 is TGCAGCGTTGAAGAGGTGGGCAGACAAGAGACCCAGTACTTC. Encoded protein: CSVEEVGRQETQYF. Full variable domain (missing parts from reference TRBV29-1 and TRBJ2-5): SAVISQKPSRDICQRGTSLTIQCQVDSQVTMMFWYRQQPGQSLTLIATANQGSEATYESGFVIDKFPISRPNLTFSTLTVSNMSPEDSSIYLCSVEEVGRQETQYFGPGTRLLVL.

The rearrangement joins TRBV5-1 to TRBJ2-7, with 9 positions matching TRBD2. This CDR3 region has 16 residues. Trimming cost V 3 bases and J 2 bases; bases outside gene matches: 9. CDR1 is SGHRS, CDR2 YFSETQ, per germline. CDR3 sequence reads: CASSWDWTSVTYEQYF. In DNA form, the CDR3 reads TGCGCCAGCAGCTGGGACTGGACTAGCGTAACCTACGAGCAGTACTTC.

The chain links TRBV6-1 to TRBJ2-7, with 7 bases matching TRBD2. With 8 bases clipped from V and 3 bases from J, the junction kept 10 bases outside the gene matches. The germline V gene encodes CDR1 MNHNS and CDR2 SASEGT. The CDR3 totals 14 residues. CDR3 sequence: CASGGRAEYYEQYF. CDR3 coding DNA: TGTGCCAGCGGAGGGAGGGCCGAATACTACGAGCAGTACTTC.

This chain joins TRBV3-1 and TRBJ2-2, with D tentatively TRBD1 (6 bases). Between the trimmed V and J ends, which lost 0 bases and 6 bases, there was a span of 11 bases. Germline CDR1 is LGHDT and CDR2 is YNNKEL (reference sequence). The CDR3 sequence is 15 residues long. The CDR3 region has the DNA TGTGCCAGCAGCCAAGAGAGCACAGGGTCCGGGGAGCTGTTTTTT. Translating it yields CASSQESTGSGELFF.